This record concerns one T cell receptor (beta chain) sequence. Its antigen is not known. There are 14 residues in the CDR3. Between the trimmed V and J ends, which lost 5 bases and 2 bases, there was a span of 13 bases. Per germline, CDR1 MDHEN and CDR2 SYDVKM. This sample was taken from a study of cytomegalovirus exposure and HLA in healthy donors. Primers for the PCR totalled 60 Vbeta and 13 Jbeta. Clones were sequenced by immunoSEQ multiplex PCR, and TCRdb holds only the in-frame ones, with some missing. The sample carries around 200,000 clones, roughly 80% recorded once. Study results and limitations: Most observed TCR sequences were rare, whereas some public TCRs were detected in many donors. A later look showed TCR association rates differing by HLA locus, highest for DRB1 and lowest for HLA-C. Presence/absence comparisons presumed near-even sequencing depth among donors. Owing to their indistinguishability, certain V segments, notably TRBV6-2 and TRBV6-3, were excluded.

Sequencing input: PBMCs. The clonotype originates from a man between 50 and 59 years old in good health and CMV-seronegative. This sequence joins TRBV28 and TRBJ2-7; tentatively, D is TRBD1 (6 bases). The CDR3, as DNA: TGTGCCAGCAGTGGGGGCTTTTTGACCTACGAGCAGTACTTC. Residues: CASSGGFLTYEQYF.